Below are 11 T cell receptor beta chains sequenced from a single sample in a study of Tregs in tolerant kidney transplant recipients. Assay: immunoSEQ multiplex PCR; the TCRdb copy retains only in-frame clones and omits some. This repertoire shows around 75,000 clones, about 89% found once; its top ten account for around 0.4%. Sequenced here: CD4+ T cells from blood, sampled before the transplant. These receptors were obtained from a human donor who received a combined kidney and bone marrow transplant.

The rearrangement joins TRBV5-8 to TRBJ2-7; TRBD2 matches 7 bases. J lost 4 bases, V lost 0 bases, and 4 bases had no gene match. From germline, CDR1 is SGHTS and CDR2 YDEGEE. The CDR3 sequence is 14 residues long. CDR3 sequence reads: CASSLAPSGYEQYF. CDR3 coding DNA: TGTGCCAGCAGCTTGGCCCCTAGCGGTTACGAGCAGTACTTC.

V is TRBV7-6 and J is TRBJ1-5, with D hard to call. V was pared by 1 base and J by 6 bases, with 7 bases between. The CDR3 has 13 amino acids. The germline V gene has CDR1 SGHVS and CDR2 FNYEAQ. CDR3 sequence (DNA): TGTGCCAGCAGCTTAGAGAGGGCTCAGCCCCAGCATTTT. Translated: CASSLERAQPQHF.

The CDR3 bases are TGTGCCAGCAGTTTATCCCAGGGATCCCAAGAGACCCAGTACTTC. It yields the protein CASSLSQGSQETQYF. V is TRBV28 and J is TRBJ2-5, with a weak D call TRBD1 (5 bases). The V gene lost 1 base and the J gene lost 1 base, with 10 bases spanning the gap. This CDR3 has 15 amino acids. Germline V gene data show CDR1 as MDHEN and CDR2 as SYDVKM. Full variable domain (rest looked up from reference TRBV28 and TRBJ2-5): DVKVTQSSRYLVKRTGEKVFLECVQDMDHENMFWYRQDPGLGLRLIYFSYDVKMKEKGDIPEGYSVSREKKERFSLILESASTNQTSMYLCASSLSQGSQETQYFGPGTRLLVL.

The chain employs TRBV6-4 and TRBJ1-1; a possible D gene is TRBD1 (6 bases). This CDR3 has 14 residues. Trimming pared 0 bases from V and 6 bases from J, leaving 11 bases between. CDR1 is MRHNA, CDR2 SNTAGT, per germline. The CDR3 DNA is TGTGCCAGCAGTGACTCCGGCCCAGGGGCTGAAGCTTTCTTT. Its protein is CASSDSGPGAEAFF.

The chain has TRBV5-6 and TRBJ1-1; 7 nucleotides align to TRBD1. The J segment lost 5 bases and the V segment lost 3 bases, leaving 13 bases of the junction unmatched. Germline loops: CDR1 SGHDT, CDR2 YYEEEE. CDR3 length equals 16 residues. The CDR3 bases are TGTGCCAGCAGCTCCACAGGGGCGTTAGGGGGGACTGAAGCTTTCTTT. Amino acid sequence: CASSSTGALGGTEAFF. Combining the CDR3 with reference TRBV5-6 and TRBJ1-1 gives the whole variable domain DAGVTQSPTHLIKTRGQQVTLRCSPKSGHDTVSWYQQALGQGPQFIFQYYEEEERQRGNFPDRFSGHQFPNYSSELNVNALLLGDSALYLCASSSTGALGGTEAFFGQGTRLTVV.

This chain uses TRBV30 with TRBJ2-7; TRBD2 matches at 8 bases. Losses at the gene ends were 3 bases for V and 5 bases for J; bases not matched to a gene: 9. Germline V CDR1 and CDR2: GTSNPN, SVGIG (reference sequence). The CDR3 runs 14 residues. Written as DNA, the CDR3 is TGTGCCTGGAGCCCCAGCGGGAGAGGGCACGAGCAGTACTTC. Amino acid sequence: CAWSPSGRGHEQYF.

The CDR3 loop reads CASSATGAGNEKLFF. CDR3 nucleotide sequence: TGTGCCAGCAGTGCTACAGGGGCTGGGAATGAAAAACTGTTTTTT. This sequence joins TRBV28 and TRBJ1-4; 7 nucleotides match TRBD1. This CDR3 has 15 amino acids. The germline V gene encodes CDR1 MDHEN and CDR2 SYDVKM. The ends lost 5 bases at V and 5 bases at J; junction bases unmatched: 8.

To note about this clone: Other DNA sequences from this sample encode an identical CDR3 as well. CDR3 residues: CASSYGGRAYEQYF. In nucleotides, the CDR3 is TGTGCCAGCAGTTATGGTGGGAGGGCCTACGAGCAGTACTTC. The V call is TRBV6-5, the J call TRBJ2-7; TRBD2 aligns across 7 bases. Germline CDR1 MNHEY, CDR2 SVGAGI. Trimming removed 3 bases from V and 2 bases from J; junction bases left unmatched: 4. This CDR3 contains 14 residues.

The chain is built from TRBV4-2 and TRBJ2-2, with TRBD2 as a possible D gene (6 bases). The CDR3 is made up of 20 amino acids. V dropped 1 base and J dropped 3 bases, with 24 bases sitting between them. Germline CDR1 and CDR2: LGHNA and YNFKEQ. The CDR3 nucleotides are TGTGCCAGCAGCCAAGCTAGTCTCCTTTCCGGGAGTCGGGACACCGGGGAGCTGTTTTTT. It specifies CASSQASLLSGSRDTGELFF.

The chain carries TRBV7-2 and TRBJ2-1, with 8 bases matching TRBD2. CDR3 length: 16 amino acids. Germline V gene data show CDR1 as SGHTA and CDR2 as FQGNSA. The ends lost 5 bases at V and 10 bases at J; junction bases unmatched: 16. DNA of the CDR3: TGTGCCAGCAGCCCAGATAGCGGGATTAGCTGGTGGGAGCAGTTCTTC. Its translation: CASSPDSGISWWEQFF.

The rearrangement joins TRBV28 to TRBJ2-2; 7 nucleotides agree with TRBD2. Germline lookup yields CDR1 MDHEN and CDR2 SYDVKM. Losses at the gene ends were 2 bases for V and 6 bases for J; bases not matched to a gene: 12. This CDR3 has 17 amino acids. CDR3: CASSLRVSSGTSGELFF. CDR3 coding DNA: TGTGCCAGCAGTTTAAGGGTCTCTAGCGGTACGTCCGGGGAGCTGTTTTTT.